Below, 15 T cell receptor beta chains from the same sample are listed, as sequenced in a study of blood T cell repertoires in COVID-19. The data were produced by immunoSEQ multiplex PCR, yet TCRdb's version contains in-frame clones alone and is incomplete. The data hold approximately 150,000 clones, with more than 75% observed a single time. Sequencing input: peripheral blood. These receptors were collected from a man aged 60-69 years with active or convalescent COVID-19.

The gene calls are TRBV6-6 and TRBJ1-2; no clear D gene. The length of the CDR3 is 13 residues. Germline CDR1 reads MNHNY; CDR2 reads SVGAGI (reference sequence). The ends were cut back, 10 bases at V and 6 bases at J, with 18 bases in the middle. DNA for the CDR3: TGTGCCACCCTGACATCAACGGTCGATGGCTACACCTTC. It translates to CATLTSTVDGYTF.

This chain joins TRBV6-4 and TRBJ2-3; D call uncertain. Trimming removed 2 bases at V and 3 bases at J, with 6 bases between. The CDR3 has 13 residues. The germline V gene encodes CDR1 MRHNA and CDR2 SNTAGT. The CDR3 sequence: CASSDTQTDTQYF. The CDR3 DNA is TGTGCCAGCAGTGACACCCAGACAGATACGCAGTATTTT.

CDR3: CASSYVGATEAFF. The DNA of the CDR3 is TGTGCCAGCAGTTACGTGGGGGCTACTGAAGCTTTCTTT. The chain joins TRBV6-5 to TRBJ1-1; D is possibly TRBD1 (6 bases). The CDR3 is 13 residues long. Germline lookup yields CDR1 MNHEY and CDR2 SVGAGI. The V end was cut by 2 bases, the J end by 5 bases, with 9 bases between.

The gene calls are TRBV25-1 and TRBJ2-7, with D perhaps matching TRBD1 (5 bases). From germline, CDR1 is MGHDK and CDR2 SYGVNS. The CDR3 sequence is 15 residues long. V was cut by 1 base and J by 5 bases, with 15 bases left in between. The CDR3 DNA reads TGTGCCAGCAGTGAATTAGTGGCAGGGATCGACGAGCAGTACTTC. Protein sequence: CASSELVAGIDEQYF.

The chain is built from TRBV6-6 and TRBJ2-2; 14 positions agree with TRBD2. V was pared by 5 bases and J by 1 base, with 3 bases of the junction left unmatched. Germline assignment: CDR1 MNHNY and CDR2 SVGAGI (reference sequence). CDR3 length equals 17 residues. The chain's CDR3 is CASSLGTSGGNTGELFF. CDR3 in DNA: TGTGCCAGCAGTCTCGGGACTAGCGGGGGGAACACCGGGGAGCTGTTTTTT.

The chain links TRBV7-2 to TRBJ2-7; TRBD2 matches 7 bases. The CDR3 length is 15 residues. V dropped 4 bases and J dropped 3; count of bases not matched to a gene: 9. The V gene's germline CDR1 is SGHTA and CDR2 FQGNSA. In DNA, the CDR3 is TGTGCCAGCAGCTCCCTTGGCGGGAGAATCTACGAGCAGTACTTC. As protein: CASSSLGGRIYEQYF.

The chain uses TRBV7-4 and TRBJ1-2; tentatively, D is TRBD1 (6 bases). The CDR3 has 16 amino acids. The germline V and J ends were trimmed by 2 bases and 4 bases, with 17 bases remaining between them. CDR1 is SGHVT and CDR2 is SQSDAQ in the germline V gene. CDR3: CASSLNPWDTSYGYTF. CDR3 DNA: TGTGCCAGCAGCTTAAATCCTTGGGACACCTCCTATGGCTACACCTTC.

CDR3 amino acids: CASTPLREGINEQFF. The CDR3 DNA reads TGTGCCAGCACTCCCTTGCGGGAGGGAATCAATGAGCAGTTCTTC. V and J are TRBV2 and TRBJ2-1, with TRBD2 identical over 9 bases. The germline V gene encodes CDR1 SNHLY and CDR2 FYNNEI. V shed 7 bases, J shed 6 bases, and the junction held 10 bases outside the gene matches. CDR3 length: 15 residues.

This clone was observed a single time. This rearrangement joins TRBV5-1 to TRBJ1-2, with no clear D. This CDR3 spans 13 amino acids. Trimming left V 4 bases short and J 4 bases short, with 11 bases between. CDR1 and CDR2 from the germline V gene are SGHRS and YFSETQ. The CDR3 reads CASSPGEIYGYTF. The CDR3 nucleotides are TGCGCCAGCAGCCCCGGAGAGATCTATGGCTACACCTTC. Supplemented by reference TRBV5-1 and TRBJ1-2, the full variable domain reads KAGVTQTPRYLIKTRGQQVTLSCSPISGHRSVSWYQQTPGQGLQFLFEYFSETQRNKGNFPGRFSGRQFSNSRSEMNVSTLELGDSALYLCASSPGEIYGYTFGSGTRLTVV.

This chain uses TRBV10-3 with TRBJ1-2, with a weak D call TRBD1 (5 bases). Germline CDR1 ENHRY, CDR2 SYGVKD. V lost 0 bases, J lost 6 bases, and 11 bases lay in between. The CDR3 consists of 14 residues. The CDR3 spells CAISESAGRDGYTF. The CDR3 DNA reads as TGTGCCATCAGTGAGTCTGCAGGGAGGGATGGCTACACCTTC.

The rearrangement uses TRBV5-1 and TRBJ1-4; 9 bases are shared with TRBD1. CDR1 is SGHRS and CDR2 is YFSETQ in the germline V gene. Trimming at V came to 0 bases and at J to 7 bases, leaving 4 bases not matched to a gene. CDR3 size: 15 residues. The CDR3 reads CASSLEGQGFEKLFF. The CDR3 coding sequence is TGCGCCAGCAGCTTGGAGGGACAGGGCTTTGAAAAACTGTTTTTT.

This clone was detected only once. The chain couples TRBV5-1 to TRBJ1-2; 7 bases map to TRBD1. The CDR3 is made up of 15 amino acids. The germline V gene encodes CDR1 SGHRS and CDR2 YFSETQ. V dropped 4 bases and J dropped 0; count of bases not matched to a gene: 6. The CDR3 loop is CASSRGQEANYGYTF. Here the CDR3 DNA reads TGCGCCAGCAGCCGTGGACAGGAGGCTAACTATGGCTACACCTTC.

The chain combines TRBV11-1 with TRBJ2-5; 10 bases agree with TRBD2. Germline-derived CDR1 and CDR2 are SGHAT and FQDESV (reference sequence). V dropped 2 bases and J dropped 1; count of bases not matched to a gene: 4. This CDR3 spans 16 amino acids. The DNA of the CDR3 is TGTGCCAGCAGCTTAACCAGCGGGGGGGCCCAAGAGACCCAGTACTTC. Translation gives CASSLTSGGAQETQYF.

The chain combines TRBV12-3 or TRBV12-4 with TRBJ1-2; D possibly corresponds to TRBD1 (6 bases). The CDR3 sequence is 12 residues long. V gave up 6 bases and J gave up 5 bases, with 10 bases separating them. DNA for the CDR3: TGTGCCAGCAGCAATACAGGGTATGGCTACACCTTC. Encoded protein: CASSNTGYGYTF.

The chain joins TRBV7-2 to TRBJ1-2, with no clear D. V gave up 5 bases and J gave up 6 bases, with 19 bases separating them. This CDR3 region has 15 residues. Germline-derived CDR1 and CDR2 are SGHTA and FQGNSA. The CDR3 reads CASSLLMVGVDGYTF. The CDR3 DNA reads as TGTGCCAGCAGCCTTCTTATGGTGGGCGTGGATGGCTACACCTTC.